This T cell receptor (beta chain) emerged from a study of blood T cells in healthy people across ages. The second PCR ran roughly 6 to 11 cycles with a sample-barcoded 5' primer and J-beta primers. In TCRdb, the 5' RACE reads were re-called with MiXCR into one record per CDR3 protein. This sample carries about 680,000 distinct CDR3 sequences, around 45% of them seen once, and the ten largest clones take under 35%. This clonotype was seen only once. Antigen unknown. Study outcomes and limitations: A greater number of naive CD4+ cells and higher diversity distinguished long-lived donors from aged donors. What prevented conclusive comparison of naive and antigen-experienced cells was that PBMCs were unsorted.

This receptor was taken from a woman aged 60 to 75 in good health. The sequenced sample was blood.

CDR3 region: CASSLGTLGRKGYTF. The CDR3 DNA reads TGTGCCAGCAGTTTAGGCACGTTAGGCCGAAAGGGCTACACCTTC. The genes are TRBV28 and TRBJ1-2; D is unresolved. The CDR3 has 15 residues. Germline V gene sequence: CDR1 MDHEN, CDR2 SYDVKM. Trimming pared 2 bases from V and 8 bases from J, leaving 18 bases between.